One and the same sample provided the 10 T cell receptor beta chains below, sequenced in a study of neurological immune-mediated disorders. Each CDR3 protein is one row after TCRdb ran MiXCR on the 5' RACE reads. The sample shows some 46,000 distinct CDR3 sequences, around 4% of them seen only once. The sequenced sample consisted of PBMCs. These receptors all come from a woman aged 55-70 years with multiple sclerosis.

The sample holds many counts of this clonotype. The V call is TRBV7-2, the J call TRBJ2-3, with D unclear. This CDR3 contains 13 residues. Germline loops: CDR1 SGHTA, CDR2 FQGNSA. Trimming pared 1 base from V and 2 bases from J, leaving 4 bases between. CDR3 in DNA: TGTGCCAGCAGCTTAGGGTACACAGATACGCAGTATTTT. Translation gives CASSLGYTDTQYF. The whole variable domain, filled in from reference TRBV7-2 and TRBJ2-3, reads GAGVSQSPSNKVTEKGKDVELRCDPISGHTALYWYRQSLGQGLEFLIYFQGNSAPDKSGLPSDRFSAERTGGSVSTLTIQRTQQEDSAVYLCASSLGYTDTQYFGPGTRLTVL.

The chain couples TRBV12-3 or TRBV12-4 to TRBJ2-5, with D perhaps given as TRBD1 or TRBD2 (5 bases each). Trimming pared 6 bases from V and 0 bases from J, leaving 14 bases between. The CDR3 contains 15 residues. The CDR3 loop reads CASSRGTAYQETQYF. The CDR3 DNA reads TGTGCCAGCAGCCGAGGGACGGCCTACCAAGAGACCCAGTACTTC.

For this clonotype: One base away lies a much larger clone, so this may be a sequencing read error. The V gene is TRBV9, the J gene TRBJ2-5; 7 bases are a match to TRBD1. The CDR3 consists of 14 residues. Looked up from germline, CDR1 is SGDLS and CDR2 is YYNGEE. DNA for the CDR3: TGTGTCAGCAACGCAGGGGGATGGGGAGAGACCCAGTACTTC. It is translated as CVSNAGGWGETQYF.

Ten or more counts support this clonotype. The chain recombines TRBV5-1 with TRBJ2-2, with a possible D match to TRBD1 (6 bases). Deletions cut 2 bases from V and 5 bases from J, with 10 bases between. Germline V gene lookup returns CDR1 SGHRS and CDR2 YFSETQ. There are 14 residues in the CDR3. CDR3: CASSFGRGTGELFF. The DNA for the CDR3 is TGCGCCAGCAGCTTTGGCAGGGGTACCGGGGAGCTGTTTTTT.

This chain connects TRBV11-2 to TRBJ1-6; 10 bases are shared with TRBD1. Trimming cost V 1 base and J 10 bases; bases outside gene matches: 10. Germline V lookup: CDR1 SGHAT, CDR2 FQNNGV. The CDR3 runs to 17 residues. CDR3: CASSLVIAGQGTSPLHF. Written as DNA, the CDR3 is TGTGCCAGCAGCTTAGTTATTGCGGGACAGGGGACCTCACCCCTCCACTTT.

This clonotype was observed a few times. The rearrangement links TRBV20-1 to TRBJ2-3; D remains unclear. This CDR3 is 17 amino acids long. Trimming shortened V by 6 bases and J by 1 base, and 23 bases separated the two germline ends. The germline CDR1 and CDR2 sequences are DFQATT and SNEGSKA (reference sequence). CDR3 sequence reads: CSATSAGPRVGTDTQYF. In nucleotides, the CDR3 is TGCAGTGCAACGTCCGCCGGGCCCCGTGTGGGCACAGATACGCAGTATTTT.

The sample holds many counts of this clonotype. V usage is TRBV18 and J usage is TRBJ1-1; tentatively, D is TRBD1 (6 bases). Germline V gene lookup returns CDR1 KGHSH and CDR2 LQKENI. V lost 3 bases, J lost 0 bases, and 11 bases lay in between. This CDR3 has 15 amino acids. The chain's CDR3 is CASSPRQDLNTEAFF. For the CDR3, the DNA is TGTGCCAGCTCACCCCGACAGGATTTGAACACTGAAGCTTTCTTT. The complete variable domain, with remaining parts taken from reference TRBV18 and TRBJ1-1, reads NAGVMQNPRHLVRRRGQEARLRCSPMKGHSHVYWYRQLPEEGLKFMVYLQKENIIDESGMPKERFSAEFPKEGPSILRIQQVVRGDSAAYFCASSPRQDLNTEAFFGQGTRLTVV.

This clonotype was recorded a few times. This rearrangement joins TRBV12-3 or TRBV12-4 to TRBJ2-3; 10 bases are a match to TRBD2. CDR3 length: 14 residues. V was clipped by 1 base and J by 7 bases; unmatched bases: 2. The CDR3 DNA follows: TGTGCCAGCAGTTTAGAAGCGGGAGGGCATACGCAGTATTTT. It translates to CASSLEAGGHTQYF.

Many counts were recorded for this clonotype. This chain connects TRBV10-2 to TRBJ2-2; TRBD1 matches at 11 bases. The CDR3 is made up of 15 amino acids. CDR1 is WSHSY, CDR2 SAAADI, per germline. V was clipped by 2 bases and J by 5 bases; unmatched bases: 1. Here the CDR3 reads CASSEGTGGTGELFF. CDR3 in DNA: TGCGCCAGCAGTGAGGGGACAGGGGGTACCGGGGAGCTGTTTTTT.

This clonotype turned up a few times. The chain is built from TRBV18 and TRBJ1-5; D possibly corresponds to TRBD1 (5 bases). Trimming left V 5 bases short and J 5 bases short, with 13 bases between. Germline V lookup: CDR1 KGHSH, CDR2 LQKENI. CDR3 length: 14 amino acids. The CDR3 DNA sequence: TGTGCCAGCTCAAGGGGAAGGGGAGATCAGCCCCAGCATTTT. Protein sequence: CASSRGRGDQPQHF.